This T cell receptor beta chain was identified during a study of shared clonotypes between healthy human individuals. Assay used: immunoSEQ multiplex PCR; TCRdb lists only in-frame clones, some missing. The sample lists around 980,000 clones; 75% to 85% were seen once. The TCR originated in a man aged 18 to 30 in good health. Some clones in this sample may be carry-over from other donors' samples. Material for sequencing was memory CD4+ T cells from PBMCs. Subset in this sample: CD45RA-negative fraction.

Written as DNA, the CDR3 is TGTGCCAGCAGCCATACAGGGGGCCCCGCCGGGGAGCTGTTTTTT. The encoded protein is CASSHTGGPAGELFF. V and J are TRBV7-8 and TRBJ2-2; TRBD1 agrees at 9 bases. Germline CDR1 is SGHVS and CDR2 is FQNEAQ. The ends lost 5 bases at V and 6 bases at J; junction bases unmatched: 7. The CDR3 consists of 15 residues.